This record covers a single T cell receptor (beta chain). The entry originates in a study of blood T cell repertoires in COVID-19. Study overall: T cells, B-cell-depleted T cells, or PBMCs supplied cDNA or gDNA.

Authors' data handling: Counts of nucleated cells, estimated from reference gene primer amplification, were obtained. Libraries were prepared by immunoSEQ multiplex PCR; TCRdb keeps only in-frame clonotypes and omits some of them. That table gives V, J and clone size, and the DNA gave D and trimming. Of 250,000 to 350,000 clones in the sample, more than 70% were seen once. With 0 bases removed from V and 6 bases from J, the gap between germline ends came to 9 bases. From germline, CDR1 is SGDLS and CDR2 YYNGEE. The CDR3 loop spans 14 amino acids. Sequencing was performed on peripheral blood. The rearrangement joins TRBV9 to TRBJ1-4; D may be TRBD1 (5 bases). The source is a woman in her 50s with acute or convalescent COVID-19. DNA of the CDR3: TGTGCCAGCAGCGTAGTGGGAGGGGATGAAAAACTGTTTTTT. Its protein is CASSVVGGDEKLFF. Supplemented by reference TRBV9 and TRBJ1-4, the full variable domain reads DSGVTQTPKHLITATGQRVTLRCSPRSGDLSVYWYQQSLDQGLQFLIQYYNGEERAKGNILERFSAQQFPDLHSELNLSSLELGDSALYFCASSVVGGDEKLFFGSGTQLSVL.